These 28 T cell receptor beta chains were sequenced from one sample in a study of T cells after yellow fever vaccination. TCRdb reprocessed the 5' RACE reads via MiXCR and lists one record per CDR3 protein. The sample includes 250,000 to 300,000 distinct CDR3 sequences, under 15% of them seen just once. The sample consisted of CD4+ T cells sorted from PBMCs, taken 45 days after the yellow fever booster vaccination. The receptor source for this set is a man aged 30 to 45 who received the YFV17D yellow fever vaccine.

This clonotype was detected a few times. CDR3 sequence: CASSLDRASGRDADTQYF. The CDR3 nucleotides are TGTGCCAGCAGCTTAGATAGGGCTAGCGGACGGGACGCAGATACGCAGTATTTT. This chain uses TRBV11-2 with TRBJ2-3, with 7 bases that match TRBD2. The trim removed 0 bases at V and 4 bases at J, leaving 13 bases unmatched. The germline gives CDR1 SGHAT, CDR2 FQNNGV. The CDR3 is made up of 18 amino acids.

This chain connects TRBV7-2 to TRBJ1-5; D unresolved. Trimming pared 5 bases from V and 9 bases from J, leaving 14 bases between. CDR1 and CDR2 from the germline V gene are SGHTA and FQGNSA. The CDR3 sequence is 13 residues long. CDR3 DNA: TGTGCCAGCAGCCCGCGTGCGAGCGGGCCCCAGCATTTT. Residues: CASSPRASGPQHF.

This clonotype was counted a few times. V and J are TRBV29-1 and TRBJ1-5; tentatively, D is TRBD1 (5 bases). Trimming removed 4 bases from V and 3 bases from J, with 7 bases in between. From germline, CDR1 is SQVTM and CDR2 ANQGSEA. The CDR3 spans 12 residues. The CDR3 DNA sequence: TGCAGCGTTGGGGGCTTCAATCAGCCCCAGCATTTT. Amino acid sequence: CSVGGFNQPQHF.

The chain recombines TRBV7-9 with TRBJ2-1; D is ambiguous. V was clipped by 4 bases and J by 8 bases, with 9 bases between them. This CDR3 has 12 amino acids. Germline-derived CDR1 and CDR2 are SEHNR and FQNEAQ (reference sequence). The CDR3 sequence: CASSYARDEQFF. The DNA of the CDR3 is TGTGCCAGCAGCTACGCCCGGGATGAGCAGTTCTTC.

This clonotype has just a few counts. An end of the junction differs from the germline gene, which may be a read error. The V call is TRBV7-9, the J call TRBJ2-1; the D is unclear. The CDR3 is 14 amino acids. Germline CDR1 SEHNR, CDR2 FQNEAQ (reference sequence). The CDR3 protein is CASSDARSSNEQFF. The CDR3 nucleotides are TGTGCCAGCAGCGACGCACGCTCCTCCAATGAGCAGTTCTTC.

The chain carries TRBV9 and TRBJ2-7; D may be TRBD1 (7 bases). Germline assignment: CDR1 SGDLS and CDR2 YYNGEE. Trimming left V 2 bases short and J 3 bases short, with 15 bases between. The CDR3 loop spans 15 amino acids. The CDR3 protein is CASSVGGQWDYEQYF. CDR3 nucleotide sequence: TGTGCCAGCAGCGTCGGGGGACAGTGGGACTACGAGCAGTACTTC.

This clonotype turned up a few times. The rearrangement joins TRBV28 to TRBJ2-7; D perhaps matches TRBD2 (5 bases). Trimming left V 7 bases short and J 2 bases short, with 15 bases between. The CDR3 has 14 amino acids. From germline, CDR1 is MDHEN and CDR2 SYDVKM. The CDR3 DNA reads as TGTGCCAGCATGGCGGGTTTCACCCCCTACGAGCAGTACTTC. As protein: CASMAGFTPYEQYF.

The chain uses TRBV6-5 and TRBJ2-3, with 9 bases that match TRBD2. From germline, CDR1 is MNHEY and CDR2 SVGAGI. The CDR3 is 16 residues long. V trimming: 0 bases; J trimming: 3 bases; junction bases outside the gene matches: 4. The CDR3 here is CASSYSRSGGTDTQYF. The DNA of the CDR3 is TGTGCCAGCAGTTACTCGCGTAGCGGGGGTACAGATACGCAGTATTTT.

This clonotype has only a few counts. The V call is TRBV7-2, the J call TRBJ2-5; 8 nucleotides agree with TRBD2. This CDR3 spans 16 amino acids. The J segment lost 0 bases and the V segment lost 4 bases, leaving 7 bases of the junction unmatched. Germline CDR1 SGHTA, CDR2 FQGNSA. CDR3 in DNA: TGTGCCAGCAGCTCCGTTAGCGGGAACTACCAAGAGACCCAGTACTTC. This translates into CASSSVSGNYQETQYF. Full variable domain (remainder filled in from reference TRBV7-2 and TRBJ2-5): GAGVSQSPSNKVTEKGKDVELRCDPISGHTALYWYRQSLGQGLEFLIYFQGNSAPDKSGLPSDRFSAERTGGSVSTLTIQRTQQEDSAVYLCASSSVSGNYQETQYFGPGTRLLVL.

The chain has TRBV20-1 and TRBJ2-5; D possibly corresponds to TRBD2 (5 bases). Germline V lookup: CDR1 DFQATT, CDR2 SNEGSKA (reference sequence). With 4 bases removed from V and 4 bases from J, the gap between germline ends came to 19 bases. The CDR3 spans 15 residues. The CDR3 nucleotides read TGCAGTGCTATGGGAGTTCGATCTCGGGGAGAGACCCAGTACTTC. This translates into CSAMGVRSRGETQYF.

The table lists this clonotype with a few counts. The genes are TRBV5-1 and TRBJ1-4; D remains unclear. The CDR3 has 13 residues. CDR1 and CDR2 from the germline V gene are SGHRS and YFSETQ. The V end lost 3 bases, the J end lost 10 bases, and 13 bases lay between the germline ends. The CDR3 protein is CASSSDPDGKLFF. CDR3 sequence (DNA): TGCGCCAGCAGCTCCGACCCCGACGGAAAACTGTTTTTT.

This clonotype was recorded a few times. This chain connects TRBV7-8 to TRBJ2-1, with 10 positions matching TRBD2. The germline CDR1 and CDR2 sequences are SGHVS and FQNEAQ. Trimming at V came to 5 bases and at J to 7 bases, leaving 11 bases not matched to a gene. The CDR3 totals 16 residues. This CDR3 reads CASSPGGLAGVNEQFF. The CDR3 coding sequence is TGTGCCAGCAGCCCAGGGGGTCTAGCGGGAGTTAATGAGCAGTTCTTC. Drawing the rest from reference TRBV7-8 and TRBJ2-1, the complete variable domain is GAGVSQSPRYKVAKRGQDVALRCDPISGHVSLFWYQQALGQGPEFLTYFQNEAQLDKSGLPSDRFFAERPEGSVSTLKIQRTQQEDSAVYLCASSPGGLAGVNEQFFGPGTRLTVL.

The chain is built from TRBV20-1 and TRBJ2-5; D unclear. Trimming removed 4 bases from V and 6 bases from J, with 9 bases in between. CDR1 and CDR2 from the germline V gene are DFQATT and SNEGSKA (reference sequence). The CDR3 consists of 11 residues. In DNA form, the CDR3 reads TGCAGTGCTAACGACGGGCAGACCCAGTACTTC. Protein product: CSANDGQTQYF.

The rearrangement links TRBV7-6 to TRBJ2-1; the D gene is possibly TRBD2 (5 bases). Germline CDR1 reads SGHVS; CDR2 reads FNYEAQ. The CDR3 runs 16 residues. V was shortened by 5 bases and J by 3 bases, with 17 bases between the two germline ends. The CDR3 nucleotides are TGTGCCAGCAGCCCCCGTGGAAGCGGAGACTACAATGAGCAGTTCTTC. Its protein is CASSPRGSGDYNEQFF.

This rearrangement joins TRBV7-6 to TRBJ2-7; the match to TRBD2 covers 14 bases. V trimming: 5 bases; J trimming: 6 bases; junction bases outside the gene matches: 6. The CDR3 spans 15 residues. CDR1 SGHVS and CDR2 FNYEAQ come from the germline V gene. The CDR3 sequence is CASSGGLAGGFEQYF. In nucleotides, the CDR3 is TGTGCCAGCAGCGGCGGACTAGCGGGAGGTTTCGAGCAGTACTTC.

This chain connects TRBV6-2 or TRBV6-3 to TRBJ2-7; 10 nucleotides align to TRBD2. The V and J ends lost 6 bases and 3 bases, in that order; junction bases with no gene match: 5. The CDR3 length is 14 residues. Looked up from germline, CDR1 is MNHEY and CDR2 is SVGEGT. For the CDR3, the DNA is TGTGCCAGCAGACCCAGCGGGAGGGACTACGAGCAGTACTTC. Translation: CASRPSGRDYEQYF.

In this sample, this clonotype turned up a few times. The chain links TRBV5-1 to TRBJ2-7; a weak D match, TRBD2 (6 bases). V was pared by 3 bases and J by 3 bases, with 10 bases between. CDR1 is SGHRS, CDR2 YFSETQ, per germline. The CDR3 has 13 amino acids. The DNA for the CDR3 is TGCGCCAGCAGCTACTCCGGGAGCTACGAGCAGTACTTC. Translating gives CASSYSGSYEQYF.

The rearrangement uses TRBV5-1 and TRBJ2-7; 9 nucleotides line up with TRBD1. With 4 bases clipped from V and 5 bases from J, the junction kept 7 bases outside the gene matches. Per germline, CDR1 SGHRS and CDR2 YFSETQ. CDR3 length: 14 residues. CDR3 amino acids: CASSGGQGFHEQYF. CDR3 DNA: TGCGCCAGCAGCGGCGGACAGGGGTTCCACGAGCAGTACTTC.

This clonotype was seen a handful of times. CDR3 coding DNA: TGTGCCAGCAGTGCCGCCCGGGGCGCGGGTGAAAAACTGTTTTTT. Protein: CASSAARGAGEKLFF. The chain combines TRBV6-1 with TRBJ1-4, with D possibly being TRBD1 (5 bases). Germline V gives CDR1 MNHNS, CDR2 SASEGT. The V end was cut by 4 bases, the J end by 7 bases, with 16 bases between. The CDR3 is 15 amino acids.

The chain combines TRBV5-6 with TRBJ2-1, with 8 nucleotides matching TRBD1. The CDR3 loop spans 13 amino acids. Germline values: CDR1 SGHDT, CDR2 YYEEEE. V gave up 2 bases and J gave up 8 bases; unmatched junction bases: 3. CDR3 coding DNA: TGTGCCAGCAGCTTCCAGGGGGCCTATGAGCAGTTCTTC. Protein sequence: CASSFQGAYEQFF. The full variable domain, rest sourced from reference TRBV5-6 and TRBJ2-1, is DAGVTQSPTHLIKTRGQQVTLRCSPKSGHDTVSWYQQALGQGPQFIFQYYEEEERQRGNFPDRFSGHQFPNYSSELNVNALLLGDSALYLCASSFQGAYEQFFGPGTRLTVL.

This clonotype has a handful of counts. The chain links TRBV30 to TRBJ1-5, with no clear D. Deletions cut 5 bases from V and 7 bases from J, with 15 bases between. The CDR3 spans 13 residues. Germline V gives CDR1 GTSNPN, CDR2 SVGIG (reference sequence). CDR3 nucleotide sequence: TGTGCCTGGTCCCTGTTGGGAAGCCAGCCCCAGCATTTT. This codes for CAWSLLGSQPQHF.

There are a few counts of this clonotype. The gene calls are TRBV29-1 and TRBJ2-6, with unresolved D. In germline, CDR1 is SQVTM, CDR2 ANQGSEA. Trimming removed 6 bases from V and 0 bases from J, with 9 bases in between. This CDR3 comprises 14 residues. The CDR3 coding sequence is TGCAGCGTACAGCCAGGCTCTGGGGCCAACGTCCTGACTTTC. Its translation is CSVQPGSGANVLTF.

This clonotype has only a few counts. The chain uses TRBV28 and TRBJ2-7; no reliable D call. V was clipped by 6 bases and J by 0 bases, with 12 bases between them. The CDR3 is 14 residues long. Germline-derived CDR1 and CDR2 are MDHEN and SYDVKM. CDR3 nucleotides: TGTGCCAGCAGAGAAGAGGTTGTCTCCTACGAGCAGTACTTC. Protein product: CASREEVVSYEQYF.

This clonotype occurred a few times. J is TRBJ2-1 and V is TRBV3-1; unclear D gene. Germline V gene sequence: CDR1 LGHDT, CDR2 YNNKEL (reference sequence). CDR3 length equals 16 residues. V gave up 6 bases and J gave up 3 bases, with 18 bases separating them. The CDR3 region is CASRPRVAPGYNEQFF. The CDR3 DNA reads TGTGCCAGCAGGCCTCGGGTGGCCCCGGGCTACAATGAGCAGTTCTTC.

The J gene is TRBJ2-7, the V gene TRBV7-8; unclear D gene. The V gene lost 5 bases and the J gene lost 4 bases, with 9 bases spanning the gap. Looked up from germline, CDR1 is SGHVS and CDR2 is FQNEAQ. There are 12 residues in the CDR3. The CDR3 DNA sequence: TGTGCCAGCAGCGAAGCCGGATACGAGCAGTACTTC. This sequence encodes CASSEAGYEQYF. Full variable domain (remainder filled in from reference TRBV7-8 and TRBJ2-7): GAGVSQSPRYKVAKRGQDVALRCDPISGHVSLFWYQQALGQGPEFLTYFQNEAQLDKSGLPSDRFFAERPEGSVSTLKIQRTQQEDSAVYLCASSEAGYEQYFGPGTRLTVT.

The table lists this clonotype with a few counts. The V call is TRBV29-1, the J call TRBJ1-1; tentatively, D is TRBD1 (6 bases). Germline CDR1 reads SQVTM; CDR2 reads ANQGSEA. CDR3 length: 12 residues. This CDR3 reads CRADSSNTEAFF. CDR3 nucleotides: TGCAGGGCGGACAGCTCGAACACTGAAGCTTTCTTT.

The chain couples TRBV5-1 to TRBJ2-1, with 11 bases matching TRBD2. The CDR3 is 16 amino acids. Trimming removed 1 base from V and 5 bases from J; junction bases left unmatched: 5. Germline CDR1 SGHRS, CDR2 YFSETQ. The DNA for the CDR3 is TGCGCCAGCAGCTTGCGGGGACTAGCGGCCAACAATGAGCAGTTCTTC. Translating it yields CASSLRGLAANNEQFF.

The gene calls are TRBV12-3 or TRBV12-4 and TRBJ1-2; D ambiguous. Trimming stripped 6 bases from V and 8 bases from J, with 16 bases between. This CDR3 region has 13 residues. The CDR3 DNA reads as TGTGCCAGCAGATCAATTCAGGATCAGGGCTACACCTTC. Translating it yields CASRSIQDQGYTF.